This T cell receptor (beta chain) derives from a study of cytomegalovirus exposure and HLA in healthy donors. Trimming stripped 4 bases from V and 5 bases from J, with 15 bases between. Germline loops: CDR1 SGHNT, CDR2 YYREEE (reference sequence). The CDR3 loop spans 14 amino acids. Primers included in the PCR were 60 Vbeta and 13 Jbeta primers. Clones were read by immunoSEQ multiplex PCR, and TCRdb kept only the in-frame ones, dropping some. The sample has 180,000 or so clones; 80% to 90% are singletons. The genes are TRBV5-4 and TRBJ2-5; D possibly corresponds to TRBD2 (7 bases). This TCR was sampled from a man aged 18 to 35 in good health and CMV-seropositive. The sequenced material came from PBMCs. The chain's CDR3 is CASSVGGRGETQYF. CDR3 nucleotides: TGTGCCAGCAGCGTCGGGGGGCGGGGGGAGACCCAGTACTTC.